The rows below give T cell receptor beta chains drawn from one sample of a study of human versus mouse CDR3 diversity and MHC coevolution. TCRdb's copy holds only in-frame clones and misses some; the assay was immunoSEQ multiplex PCR. The repertoire holds about 77,000 clones, with under 95% as singletons. What was sequenced was naive CD4+ T cells from blood. The source of these receptors is a person aged 25-75 years in good health. Each CDR3 is given with its conserved first and last residue. The D gene is left open where the match is weak. Expanded clones get a size class; other rows say once, few or many, or leave the size out.

d_gene,v_gene,j_gene,len,abundance,CDR3nt,CDR3aa
TRBD2,TRBV10-1,TRBJ2-7,17,NA,TGCGCCAGCAGTGGGGTAAAAGGGGCGGGAGCAACCAACGAGCAGTACTTC,CASSGVKGAGATNEQYF
TRBD2,TRBV11-2,TRBJ2-1,17,once,TGTGCCAGCAGCCCCCGGGCTAGCGGGTACTCCTACAATGAGCAGTTCTTC,CASSPRASGYSYNEQFF
NA,TRBV27,TRBJ1-5,16,NA,TGTGCCAGCAGTTTAGTCTCCAGGGGCCCCAATCAGCCCCAGCATTTT,CASSLVSRGPNQPQHF
NA,TRBV27,TRBJ1-1,15,NA,TGTGCCAGCAGTCTCAACAGGGATCCGAACACTGAAGCTTTCTTT,CASSLNRDPNTEAFF
TRBD1,TRBV18,TRBJ1-1,14,NA,TGTGCCAGCCATGGGACAGGGGGGAACACTGAAGCTTTCTTT,CASHGTGGNTEAFF
NA,TRBV2,TRBJ2-4,12,NA,TGTGCCAGCAGTGCAGGTGGAAACATTCAGTACTTC,CASSAGGNIQYF
TRBD1,TRBV19,TRBJ1-6,13,NA,TGTGCCAGTAGTATAGGGGACAGTTCACCCCTCCACTTT,CASSIGDSSPLHF
TRBD1,TRBV27,TRBJ2-2,16,NA,TGTGCCAGCCTCAATCCAGGACAGGGGGTTGTGGGGGAGCTGTTTTTT,CASLNPGQGVVGELFF
TRBD1,TRBV7-9,TRBJ2-1,15,NA,TGTGCCAGCAGCGAACAGGGGGTACAAGGCAATGAGCAGTTCTTC,CASSEQGVQGNEQFF
TRBD1,TRBV6-5,TRBJ2-3,16,NA,TGTGCCAGCAGTTACTCTGACAGGGGATACACAGATACGCAGTATTTT,CASSYSDRGYTDTQYF
NA,TRBV19,TRBJ1-2,12,NA,TGTGCCAGTGGCTGGCAAAGCTATGGCTACACCTTC,CASGWQSYGYTF
NA,TRBV6-1,TRBJ1-2,14,NA,TGTGCCAGCAAATCGCGACAGATTAACTATGGCTACACCTTC,CASKSRQINYGYTF
NA,TRBV9,TRBJ1-1,15,NA,TGTGCCAGCAGCGGCGGGCCCGATCTAAGGACTGAAGCTTTCTTT,CASSGGPDLRTEAFF
NA,TRBV5-1,TRBJ1-6,14,NA,TGCGCCAGCAGCCACGGACAGAATAATTCACCCCTCCACTTT,CASSHGQNNSPLHF
TRBD1,TRBV10-2,TRBJ2-5,15,NA,TGCGCCAGCAGTGGACAGGGGGCCCGGGGAGAGACCCAGTACTTC,CASSGQGARGETQYF
TRBD1,TRBV6-4,TRBJ2-1,16,NA,TGTGCCAGCAGCAAACTTACAGGGGTGCCCTACAATGAGCAGTTCTTC,CASSKLTGVPYNEQFF
NA,TRBV30,TRBJ2-1,11,NA,TGTGCCTGGAGTGTCGGGAATGAGCAGTTCTTC,CAWSVGNEQFF
TRBD1,TRBV19,TRBJ1-5,17,NA,TGTGCCAGTAGTACCGGGACAGGGGGCTATAGCAATCAGCCCCAGCATTTT,CASSTGTGGYSNQPQHF
TRBD2,TRBV19,TRBJ2-3,16,NA,TGTGCCAGTAGTCACCCTAGCGGACCTAGCACAGATACGCAGTATTTT,CASSHPSGPSTDTQYF
NA,TRBV6-5,TRBJ1-5,15,NA,TGTGCCAGCAGCGCCGGGACTGGGGACAATCAGCCCCAGCATTTT,CASSAGTGDNQPQHF
NA,TRBV2,TRBJ1-1,14,NA,TGTGCCAGCAGTGGAGTCCGGTTGAACACTGAAGCTTTCTTT,CASSGVRLNTEAFF
NA,TRBV5-4,TRBJ1-1,12,NA,TGTGCCAGCGGGCAGGGTAACACTGAAGCTTTCTTT,CASGQGNTEAFF
NA,TRBV5-8,TRBJ1-5,16,once,TGTGCCAGCAGCTTGTTGGGCGGGACCCTCGCCCAGCCCCAGCATTTT,CASSLLGGTLAQPQHF
TRBD2,TRBV4-1,TRBJ2-3,16,NA,TGCGCCAGCAGCCCTCTAGCGGGAGTGAACACAGGTACGCAGTATTTT,CASSPLAGVNTGTQYF
TRBD2,TRBV5-1,TRBJ2-3,15,NA,TGCGCCAGCAGCCAAACGGGAGGAAGGACAGATACGCAGTATTTT,CASSQTGGRTDTQYF
NA,TRBV30,TRBJ2-7,14,NA,TGTGCCTGGAGTGGGGGGGGCCGCTCCTACGAGCAGTACTTC,CAWSGGGRSYEQYF
TRBD1,TRBV10-3,TRBJ2-2,17,NA,TGTGCCATCAGTGGCACCCCGGGACAGAATAACACCGGGGAGCTGTTTTTT,CAISGTPGQNNTGELFF
TRBD1,TRBV5-8,TRBJ2-1,15,NA,TGTGCCAGCATCCTCACAGGGGGCAGGTACAATGAGCAGTTCTTC,CASILTGGRYNEQFF
TRBD1,TRBV30,TRBJ2-5,14,once,TGTGCCTGGAGGGGAACCGGGACAGGAAAGACCCAGTACTTC,CAWRGTGTGKTQYF
TRBD1,TRBV19,TRBJ1-5,14,NA,TGTGCCAGTTCCGACAGGGGGGGAATTCAGCCCCAGCATTTT,CASSDRGGIQPQHF
TRBD1,TRBV4-1,TRBJ2-1,18,once,TGCGCCAGCAGCCAACGAGCCTTACAGGGGGCGCTGGGCAATGAGCAGTTCTTC,CASSQRALQGALGNEQFF
TRBD2,TRBV6-4,TRBJ2-1,15,NA,TGTGCCAGCAGTGCCGGGACTAGCGGGAGGGCTGAGCAGTTCTTC,CASSAGTSGRAEQFF
NA,TRBV29-1,TRBJ1-1,13,NA,TGCAGCGTTTGGGAGGCCAAGAACACTGAAGCTTTCTTT,CSVWEAKNTEAFF
NA,TRBV6-6,TRBJ2-7,15,NA,TGTGCCAGCAGTTACTCGAGCCGGCGGGGCTACGAGCAGTACTTC,CASSYSSRRGYEQYF
NA,TRBV19,TRBJ1-1,14,NA,TGTGCCAGTAGTAGCTCGGCGGGGCGGAATGAAGCTTTCTTT,CASSSSAGRNEAFF
TRBD1,TRBV19,TRBJ2-5,14,NA,TGTGCCAGTAGCCGCGGGACAGGGAGACAGACCCAGTACTTC,CASSRGTGRQTQYF
TRBD2,TRBV25-1,TRBJ2-7,14,once,TGTGCCACCGCGAAGGGAGGGGCGGGCTACGAGCAGTACTTC,CATAKGGAGYEQYF